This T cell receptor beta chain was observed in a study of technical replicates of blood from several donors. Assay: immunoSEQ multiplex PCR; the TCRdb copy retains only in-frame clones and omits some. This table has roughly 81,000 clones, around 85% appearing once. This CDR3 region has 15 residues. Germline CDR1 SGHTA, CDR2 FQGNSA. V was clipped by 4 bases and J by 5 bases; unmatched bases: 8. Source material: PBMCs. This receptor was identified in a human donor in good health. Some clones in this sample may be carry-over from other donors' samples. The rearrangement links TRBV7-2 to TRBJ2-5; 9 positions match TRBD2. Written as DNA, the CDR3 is TGTGCCAGCAGCTCGGACAGCGGGGGGTGGGAGACCCAGTACTTC. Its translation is CASSSDSGGWETQYF.